This T cell receptor (beta chain) was identified during a study of cytomegalovirus exposure and HLA in healthy donors. Study as a whole: Earlier findings included some 120 million unique TCR beta sequences obtained from 170 million or so T cells. The study's findings and limits: Judged likely to be a sequencing artifact was a cluster of highly shared sequence variants.

CDR3 size: 13 residues. Deletions cut 3 bases from V and 0 bases from J, with 5 bases between. The germline CDR1 and CDR2 sequences are LNHDA and SQIVND (reference sequence). PCR primers comprised 60 Vbeta and 13 Jbeta primers. Clones were sequenced by immunoSEQ multiplex PCR, and TCRdb holds only the in-frame ones, with some missing. The sample includes 90,000 to 130,000 clones, approximately 82% of them seen just once. A word on this clone: Its antigen is currently unknown.

The chain employs TRBV19 and TRBJ1-1; D is uncertain. Sequencing input: PBMCs. This TCR derives from a man between 25 and 39 years old in good health and CMV-seropositive. This CDR3 is CASSISVNTEAFF. The CDR3 region has the DNA TGTGCCAGTAGTATTTCTGTGAACACTGAAGCTTTCTTT.